What follows are 18 T cell receptor beta chains derived from one specimen sequenced in a study of blood T cell repertoires in COVID-19. The data were produced by immunoSEQ multiplex PCR, yet TCRdb's version contains in-frame clones alone and is incomplete. The sample has about 260,000 clones; roughly 90% are singletons. Sequencing was done on a sample of peripheral blood. The receptor set was obtained from a human donor in a cohort sampled during active COVID-19.

The chain links TRBV12-3 or TRBV12-4 to TRBJ2-3, with 8 bases identical to TRBD1. V lost 6 bases and J lost 6; bases outside the gene matches: 5. This CDR3 has 13 amino acids. In DNA form, the CDR3 reads TGTGCCAGCAGGAGGACAGGGCTGGATACGCAGTATTTT. Its protein product is CASRRTGLDTQYF.

V usage is TRBV2 and J usage is TRBJ2-7; 11 nucleotides align to TRBD2. The germline V gene has CDR1 SNHLY and CDR2 FYNNEI. This CDR3 has 14 residues. V gave up 5 bases and J gave up 4 bases; unmatched junction bases: 4. For the CDR3, the DNA is TGTGCCAGCAGTTCCGGGACTAGCGGATACGAGCAGTACTTC. It yields the protein CASSSGTSGYEQYF.

The chain joins TRBV4-1 to TRBJ1-3, with no clear D. V lost 1 base, J lost 0 bases, and 10 bases lay in between. This CDR3 has 16 amino acids. Germline lookup yields CDR1 MGHRA and CDR2 YSYEKL. The CDR3 nucleotides are TGCGCCAGCAGCCAAGTTGGTAGGAGCTCTGGAAACACCATATATTTT. It translates to CASSQVGRSSGNTIYF.

This clone was detected only once. The chain uses TRBV6-5 and TRBJ1-1; TRBD1 might be the D (5 bases). Per germline, CDR1 MNHEY and CDR2 SVGAGI. This CDR3 comprises 15 residues. Trimming removed 6 bases from V and 4 bases from J, with 18 bases in between. CDR3 amino acids: CASREVQGRPTEAFF. The CDR3 nucleotides read TGTGCCAGCAGAGAGGTCCAGGGCAGGCCCACTGAAGCTTTCTTT.

This clone turned up a few times. The chain uses TRBV6-2 or TRBV6-3 and TRBJ2-1; tentative D call: TRBD2 (6 bases). The CDR3 is 18 residues long. The germline V gene has CDR1 MNHEY and CDR2 SVGEGT. V lost 5 bases and J lost 8, with 28 bases in between. The CDR3 reads CASSHRPYYLDWGDEQFF. CDR3 bases: TGTGCCAGCAGTCACCGGCCATATTATTTAGACTGGGGGGATGAGCAGTTCTTC.

The chain recombines TRBV6-2 or TRBV6-3 with TRBJ2-3, with unresolved D. This CDR3 has 12 residues. The V end was cut by 5 bases, the J end by 5 bases, with 8 bases between. Per the germline V gene, CDR1 is MNHEY and CDR2 is SVGEGT. The CDR3 DNA follows: TGTGCCAGCAGTCCCGAGGTAGATACGCAGTATTTT. Amino acid sequence: CASSPEVDTQYF.

This chain joins TRBV11-2 and TRBJ2-7; 15 bases agree with TRBD2. V lost 2 bases to trimming and J lost 4 bases; unmatched junction nucleotides: 9. Germline CDR1 and CDR2: SGHAT and FQNNGV. The CDR3 is 18 residues long. This CDR3 reads CASSLPSGLAGGRYEQYF. CDR3 bases: TGTGCCAGCAGCTTACCATCGGGACTAGCGGGGGGAAGATACGAGCAGTACTTC.

This chain links TRBV19 with TRBJ2-7; weak D call: TRBD2 (6 bases). The V end lost 5 bases, the J end lost 2 bases, and 16 bases lay between the germline ends. Germline lookup yields CDR1 LNHDA and CDR2 SQIVND (reference sequence). This CDR3 has 15 residues. The CDR3 protein is CASSLRERPTYEQYF. The CDR3 DNA sequence: TGTGCCAGTAGTCTACGGGAGCGTCCGACCTACGAGCAGTACTTC. Complete variable domain (other parts from reference TRBV19 and TRBJ2-7): DGGITQSPKYLFRKEGQNVTLSCEQNLNHDAMYWYRQDPGQGLRLIYYSQIVNDFQKGDIAEGYSVSREKKESFPLTVTSAQKNPTAFYLCASSLRERPTYEQYFGPGTRLTVT.

The rearrangement joins TRBV19 to TRBJ2-1, with 7 bases identical to TRBD1. This CDR3 has 13 residues. J was trimmed by 4 bases and V by 8 bases; bases with no gene match: 5. Per germline, CDR1 LNHDA and CDR2 SQIVND (reference sequence). Here the CDR3 reads CASPDREYNEQFF. The CDR3 DNA is TGTGCCAGTCCCGACAGGGAGTACAATGAGCAGTTCTTC.

This clone is a singleton in its sample. J is TRBJ2-3 and V is TRBV24-1, with D perhaps TRBD1 (5 bases). V shed 5 bases and J shed 0 bases, with 8 bases lying between them. This CDR3 has 14 amino acids. The germline V gene has CDR1 KGHDR and CDR2 SFDVKD. This CDR3 is CATSGQLSTDTQYF. The CDR3 DNA reads as TGTGCCACCAGTGGACAGCTGAGCACAGATACGCAGTATTTT.

The chain employs TRBV7-2 and TRBJ2-7; 8 nucleotides agree with TRBD1. Germline loops: CDR1 SGHTA, CDR2 FQGNSA. This CDR3 is 16 amino acids long. The V and J ends lost 4 bases and 1 base, in that order; junction bases with no gene match: 9. The CDR3 region is CASSWPDRVGSYEQYF. CDR3 sequence (DNA): TGTGCCAGCAGCTGGCCGGACAGGGTCGGGTCCTACGAGCAGTACTTC. The complete variable domain, with remaining parts taken from reference TRBV7-2 and TRBJ2-7, reads GAGVSQSPSNKVTEKGKDVELRCDPISGHTALYWYRQSLGQGLEFLIYFQGNSAPDKSGLPSDRFSAERTGGSVSTLTIQRTQQEDSAVYLCASSWPDRVGSYEQYFGPGTRLTVT.

The gene calls are TRBV7-2 and TRBJ2-1; 11 bases align to TRBD2. With 3 bases clipped from V and 4 bases from J, the junction kept 5 bases outside the gene matches. Germline V CDR1 and CDR2: SGHTA, FQGNSA. The CDR3 spans 16 residues. CDR3 coding DNA: TGTGCCAGCAGCTTCCTGACTAGCGGGATTTACAATGAGCAGTTCTTC. Translation: CASSFLTSGIYNEQFF. Using reference TRBV7-2 and TRBJ2-1 for the parts outside the CDR3, the full variable domain is GAGVSQSPSNKVTEKGKDVELRCDPISGHTALYWYRQSLGQGLEFLIYFQGNSAPDKSGLPSDRFSAERTGGSVSTLTIQRTQQEDSAVYLCASSFLTSGIYNEQFFGPGTRLTVL.

The chain combines TRBV27 with TRBJ1-1; D is possibly TRBD1 (5 bases). The CDR3 is made up of 14 amino acids. The germline V gene encodes CDR1 MNHEY and CDR2 SMNVEV (reference sequence). V was shortened by 2 bases and J by 4 bases, with 11 bases between the two germline ends. The CDR3 loop reads CASSLTGGSTEAFF. CDR3 bases: TGTGCCAGCAGTTTAACGGGGGGTAGCACTGAAGCTTTCTTT.

The gene calls are TRBV10-3 and TRBJ1-2, with D perhaps TRBD1 (5 bases). Germline CDR1 is ENHRY and CDR2 is SYGVKD. The V gene lost 3 bases and the J gene lost 5 bases, with 13 bases spanning the gap. This CDR3 has 14 residues. The CDR3 DNA is TGTGCCATCAGTGATCCCGGGGGGAGGTATGGCTACACCTTC. The encoded protein is CAISDPGGRYGYTF.

The chain links TRBV4-3 to TRBJ2-7; 8 bases are a match to TRBD1. Looked up from germline, CDR1 is LGHNA and CDR2 is YSLEER. V lost 5 bases to trimming and J lost 3 bases; unmatched junction nucleotides: 9. This CDR3 spans 15 amino acids. The CDR3 sequence is CASSVQQGASYEQYF. DNA for the CDR3: TGCGCCAGCAGCGTACAGCAGGGGGCTAGCTACGAGCAGTACTTC.

This clone was seen once. The rearrangement uses TRBV6-6 and TRBJ2-4; 8 positions match TRBD1. CDR3 length: 16 residues. Germline-derived CDR1 and CDR2 are MNHNY and SVGAGI (reference sequence). The V segment lost 0 bases and the J segment 8 bases; nucleotides outside the gene matches: 9. The CDR3, as DNA: TGTGCCAGCAGTTACTCGACCAGGGGGCGCATGGACATTCAGTACTTC. This encodes CASSYSTRGRMDIQYF.

The rearrangement uses TRBV7-7 and TRBJ2-2, with TRBD1 identical over 7 bases. Trimming removed 5 bases from V and 2 bases from J; junction bases left unmatched: 8. Germline V gene lookup returns CDR1 SSHAT and CDR2 FNYEAQ (reference sequence). The CDR3 covers 16 residues. CDR3 in amino acids: CASSPTGTANTGELFF. The CDR3, as DNA: TGTGCCAGCAGCCCCACCGGGACAGCCAACACCGGGGAGCTGTTTTTT.

The chain joins TRBV30 to TRBJ1-2, with a weak D call TRBD1 (5 bases). Deletions cut 5 bases from V and 5 bases from J, with 21 bases between. Germline V gives CDR1 GTSNPN, CDR2 SVGIG (reference sequence). The CDR3 has 15 residues. This CDR3 reads CAWLGGRGSWYGYTF. DNA for the CDR3: TGTGCCTGGTTAGGCGGACGGGGGAGTTGGTATGGCTACACCTTC.